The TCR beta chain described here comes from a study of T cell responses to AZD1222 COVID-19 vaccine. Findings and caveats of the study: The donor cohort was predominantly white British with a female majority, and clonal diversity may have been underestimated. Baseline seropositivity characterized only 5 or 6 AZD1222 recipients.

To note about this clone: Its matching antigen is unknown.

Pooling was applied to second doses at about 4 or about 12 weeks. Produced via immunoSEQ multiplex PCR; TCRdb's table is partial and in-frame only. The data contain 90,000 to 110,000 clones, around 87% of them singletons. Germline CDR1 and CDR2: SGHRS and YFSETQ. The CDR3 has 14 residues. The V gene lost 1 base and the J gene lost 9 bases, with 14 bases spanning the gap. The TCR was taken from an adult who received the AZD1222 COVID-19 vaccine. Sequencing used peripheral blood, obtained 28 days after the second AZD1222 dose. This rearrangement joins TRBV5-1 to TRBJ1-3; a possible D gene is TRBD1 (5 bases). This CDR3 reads CASSLRDPSSTIYF. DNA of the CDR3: TGCGCCAGCAGCTTGCGGGACCCCAGCTCCACCATATATTTT. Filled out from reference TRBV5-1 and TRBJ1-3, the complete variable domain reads KAGVTQTPRYLIKTRGQQVTLSCSPISGHRSVSWYQQTPGQGLQFLFEYFSETQRNKGNFPGRFSGRQFSNSRSEMNVSTLELGDSALYLCASSLRDPSSTIYFGEGSWLTVV.